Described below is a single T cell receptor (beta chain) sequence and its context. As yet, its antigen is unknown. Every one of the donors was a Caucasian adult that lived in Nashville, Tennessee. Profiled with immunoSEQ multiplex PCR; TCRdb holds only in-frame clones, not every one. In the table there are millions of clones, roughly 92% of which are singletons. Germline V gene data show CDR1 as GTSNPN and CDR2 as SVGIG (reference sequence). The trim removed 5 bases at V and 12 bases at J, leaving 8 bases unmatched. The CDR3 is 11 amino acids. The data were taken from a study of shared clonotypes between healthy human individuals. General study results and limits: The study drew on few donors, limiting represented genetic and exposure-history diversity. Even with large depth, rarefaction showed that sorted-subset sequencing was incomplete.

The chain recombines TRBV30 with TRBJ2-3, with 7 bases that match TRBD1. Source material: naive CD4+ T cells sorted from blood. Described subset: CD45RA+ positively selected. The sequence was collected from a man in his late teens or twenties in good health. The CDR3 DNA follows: TGTGCCTGGGGTGGACAGGAAGACCAGTATTTT. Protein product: CAWGGQEDQYF.